Shown below are 23 T cell receptor beta chains from a single sample sequenced in a study of cytomegalovirus exposure and HLA in healthy donors. Assay used: immunoSEQ multiplex PCR; TCRdb lists only in-frame clones, some missing. The top ten hold about a fifth of the sample, which has about 150,000 clones, 70% to 90% seen once. The sample was PBMCs. All receptors derive from a man aged 18 to 30 in good health and CMV-seropositive.

Only one count was recorded for this clone. The J gene is TRBJ2-3, the V gene TRBV27, with D maybe TRBD2 (5 bases). Between the trimmed V and J ends, which lost 3 bases and 3 bases, there was a span of 16 bases. This CDR3 contains 16 residues. Germline V CDR1 and CDR2: MNHEY, SMNVEV (reference sequence). CDR3 amino acids: CASSLGSSKRTDTQYF. The CDR3 region has the DNA TGTGCCAGCAGTTTGGGGAGTTCTAAGAGAACAGATACGCAGTATTTT.

The chain uses TRBV6-5 and TRBJ2-1, with TRBD2 identical over 7 bases. Germline V gene lookup returns CDR1 MNHEY and CDR2 SVGAGI. This CDR3 is built from 15 residues. J lost 4 bases, V lost 2 bases, and 5 bases had no gene match. CDR3 coding DNA: TGTGCCAGCAGTTACCGGGGGGAGGATTACAATGAGCAGTTCTTC. Protein: CASSYRGEDYNEQFF.

The V gene is TRBV5-6, the J gene TRBJ2-1; 10 bases align to TRBD2. The CDR3 totals 18 residues. Germline loops: CDR1 SGHDT, CDR2 YYEEEE. V shed 1 base, J shed 0 bases, and the junction held 7 bases outside the gene matches. CDR3 protein: CASSLRAGGDLSYNEQFF. Here the CDR3 DNA reads TGTGCCAGCAGCTTGAGAGCGGGGGGGGACCTCTCCTACAATGAGCAGTTCTTC.

This chain connects TRBV5-1 to TRBJ1-3; TRBD1 is a possible D gene (6 bases). Germline V gene data show CDR1 as SGHRS and CDR2 as YFSETQ. Trimming shortened V by 9 bases and J by 0 bases, and 19 bases separated the two germline ends. CDR3 length: 16 residues. CDR3 loop: CATSEGDPNSGNTIYF. In DNA, the CDR3 is TGCGCCACCTCAGAGGGGGACCCCAACTCTGGAAACACCATATATTTT.

Written as DNA, the CDR3 is TGTGCCAGCTCACACCAAGGGACAGGGGCTGCCGAGCAGTACTTC. This encodes CASSHQGTGAAEQYF. The V and J genes are TRBV18 and TRBJ2-7, with TRBD1 identical over 10 bases. CDR1 is KGHSH and CDR2 is LQKENI in the germline V gene. With V trimmed by 4 bases and J by 6 bases, 9 bases remained unmatched. This CDR3 has 15 amino acids.

This clone occurred many times. V and J are TRBV18 and TRBJ2-1, with a tentative D call TRBD1 (6 bases). The ends were cut back, 6 bases at V and 7 bases at J, with 13 bases in the middle. The CDR3 runs 13 residues. Germline CDR1 is KGHSH and CDR2 is LQKENI. The CDR3 loop is CASSRDTRNEQFF. Written as DNA, the CDR3 is TGTGCCAGCTCTCGGGACACTAGAAATGAGCAGTTCTTC.

The CDR3 spells CASSLITMGLGTGRRKAFF. In nucleotides, the CDR3 is TGTGCCAGCAGCTTGATTACCATGGGTCTCGGGACAGGGCGTCGGAAAGCTTTCTTT. This sequence joins TRBV5-6 and TRBJ1-1, with TRBD1 matching over 9 bases. The CDR3 has 19 residues. Trimming at V came to 1 base and at J to 9 bases, leaving 22 bases not matched to a gene. The germline CDR1 and CDR2 sequences are SGHDT and YYEEEE.

J is TRBJ2-1 and V is TRBV2, with a tentative D call TRBD2 (5 bases). Germline CDR1 and CDR2: SNHLY and FYNNEI. The CDR3 sequence is 15 residues long. Trimming left V 6 bases short and J 0 bases short, with 12 bases between. The CDR3 protein is CASSGGLSSYNEQFF. The CDR3 DNA follows: TGTGCCAGCAGCGGCGGGTTAAGCTCCTACAATGAGCAGTTCTTC. The whole variable domain, remainder taken from reference TRBV2 and TRBJ2-1, is EPEVTQTPSHQVTQMGQEVILRCVPISNHLYFYWYRQILGQKVEFLVSFYNNEISEKSEIFDDQFSVERPDGSNFTLKIRSTKLEDSAMYFCASSGGLSSYNEQFFGPGTRLTVL.

The chain is built from TRBV5-4 and TRBJ2-1; 9 bases map to TRBD2. The trim removed 1 base at V and 6 bases at J, leaving 2 bases unmatched. Per germline, CDR1 SGHNT and CDR2 YYREEE (reference sequence). There are 14 residues in the CDR3. CDR3 sequence: CASSLRTSVNEQFF. CDR3 bases: TGTGCCAGCAGCTTGAGGACTAGCGTCAATGAGCAGTTCTTC.

V usage is TRBV19 and J usage is TRBJ1-2; D not resolved. Germline values: CDR1 LNHDA, CDR2 SQIVND (reference sequence). The ends were cut back, 3 bases at V and 4 bases at J, with 12 bases in the middle. There are 14 residues in the CDR3. The DNA of the CDR3 is TGTGCCAGTAGTATCCCGGGGAATGGCTATGGCTACACCTTC. Translation: CASSIPGNGYGYTF.

This chain links TRBV7-2 with TRBJ1-2; 7 bases line up with TRBD1. CDR3 length: 15 amino acids. V lost 5 bases to trimming and J lost 6 bases; unmatched junction nucleotides: 12. Germline lookup yields CDR1 SGHTA and CDR2 FQGNSA. Here the CDR3 DNA reads TGTGCCAGCAGCGTTACCGGGACAGTCGCCGATGGCTACACCTTC. Translation gives CASSVTGTVADGYTF.

This clone has only one observation. J is TRBJ2-2 and V is TRBV6-5; D unresolved. Germline CDR1 and CDR2: MNHEY and SVGAGI. The V end lost 0 bases, the J end lost 6 bases, and 8 bases lay between the germline ends. This CDR3 spans 14 amino acids. CDR3 sequence reads: CASSYSPQAGELFF. CDR3 in DNA: TGTGCCAGCAGTTACTCGCCCCAGGCCGGGGAGCTGTTTTTT.

This sequence joins TRBV4-3 and TRBJ1-3; the D is unclear. The V end lost 4 bases, the J end lost 1 base, and 8 bases lay between the germline ends. Germline V CDR1 and CDR2: LGHNA, YSLEER. The CDR3 runs 14 residues. CDR3 region: CASSRGSSGNTIYF. The CDR3 DNA reads as TGCGCCAGCAGCCGAGGAAGTTCTGGAAACACCATATATTTT.

V is TRBV6-6 and J is TRBJ2-5; D possibly corresponds to TRBD2 (6 bases). The V gene's germline CDR1 is MNHNY and CDR2 SVGAGI (reference sequence). The CDR3 length is 14 residues. Between the trimmed V and J ends, which lost 7 bases and 4 bases, there was a span of 16 bases. CDR3 protein: CASTSMGGRETQYF. For the CDR3, the DNA is TGTGCCAGCACTTCGATGGGAGGTAGAGAGACCCAGTACTTC.

The chain combines TRBV5-8 with TRBJ2-1; 12 bases are a match to TRBD2. CDR1 and CDR2 (germline): SGHTS, YDEGEE. J lost 9 bases, V lost 3 bases, and 13 bases had no gene match. This CDR3 is 17 amino acids long. The CDR3 sequence is CASSSGSDSSGGGEQFF. CDR3 nucleotide sequence: TGTGCCAGCAGCTCCGGGTCGGACTCTAGCGGGGGGGGTGAGCAGTTCTTC.

The chain is built from TRBV7-7 and TRBJ2-3, with a possible D match to TRBD1 (5 bases). Germline V lookup: CDR1 SSHAT, CDR2 FNYEAQ (reference sequence). V was trimmed by 8 bases and J by 0 bases, leaving 12 bases between them. The CDR3 contains 14 residues. Written as DNA, the CDR3 is TGTGCCAGCTCCCCAGGGCAAAGCACAGATACGCAGTATTTT. The encoded protein is CASSPGQSTDTQYF.

This clone was observed many times. This sequence joins TRBV11-2 and TRBJ2-7, with TRBD1 identical over 9 bases. V trimming: 1 base; J trimming: 3 bases; junction bases outside the gene matches: 4. This CDR3 contains 15 residues. From germline, CDR1 is SGHAT and CDR2 FQNNGV. The CDR3 reads CASSLGDRGNYEQYF. In DNA form, the CDR3 reads TGTGCCAGCAGCTTAGGTGACAGGGGGAACTACGAGCAGTACTTC. Complete variable domain (other parts from reference TRBV11-2 and TRBJ2-7): EAGVAQSPRYKIIEKRQSVAFWCNPISGHATLYWYQQILGQGPKLLIQFQNNGVVDDSQLPKDRFSAERLKGVDSTLKIQPAKLEDSAVYLCASSLGDRGNYEQYFGPGTRLTVT.

The rearrangement joins TRBV6-5 to TRBJ2-7; 11 bases are shared with TRBD1. CDR3 size: 14 residues. Trimming took 6 bases from V and 4 from J; bases not matched to a gene: 5. The germline gives CDR1 MNHEY, CDR2 SVGAGI. This CDR3 is CASRTGTGGYEQYF. The CDR3 DNA is TGTGCCAGCAGGACCGGGACAGGGGGTTACGAGCAGTACTTC.

The table lists this clone with many counts. This chain joins TRBV2 and TRBJ1-1; possible D gene TRBD1, 6 bases. Germline V gene lookup returns CDR1 SNHLY and CDR2 FYNNEI. The CDR3 runs 13 residues. The V end was cut by 5 bases, the J end by 7 bases, with 14 bases between. The chain's CDR3 is CASSPQGNHEAFF. Here the CDR3 DNA reads TGTGCCAGCAGTCCCCAGGGGAACCATGAAGCTTTCTTT.

The rearrangement links TRBV18 to TRBJ2-3; D is possibly TRBD1 (5 bases). The germline CDR1 and CDR2 sequences are KGHSH and LQKENI. Trimming took 3 bases from V and 1 from J, leaving 14 bases between them. The CDR3 is 16 amino acids. CDR3 region: CASSPIQGSGTDTQYF. CDR3 sequence (DNA): TGTGCCAGCTCACCGATTCAGGGCTCCGGCACAGATACGCAGTATTTT.

The chain carries TRBV4-3 and TRBJ2-7, with 9 bases fitting TRBD1. Germline trimming cut 3 bases from V and 2 bases from J; bases unmatched to any gene: 5. CDR3 length equals 15 residues. Germline loops: CDR1 LGHNA, CDR2 YSLEER. The CDR3 spells CASSQIRTGAYEQYF. CDR3 coding DNA: TGCGCCAGCAGCCAGATAAGGACAGGGGCCTACGAGCAGTACTTC.

This clone has just one count. The chain joins TRBV12-5 to TRBJ1-2; 10 bases map to TRBD1. Germline CDR1 LGHNT, CDR2 FRNRAP. This CDR3 region has 13 residues. Trimming cost V 5 bases and J 8 bases; bases outside gene matches: 5. DNA of the CDR3: TGTGCTAGTGGTCTCGGACAGGGGGTCGGCTACACCTTC. This sequence encodes CASGLGQGVGYTF.

The chain is built from TRBV7-9 and TRBJ2-3; no clear D. There are 11 residues in the CDR3. Germline V gene lookup returns CDR1 SEHNR and CDR2 FQNEAQ (reference sequence). Trimming took off 7 bases at V and 1 base at J, with 3 bases between the two ends. Here the CDR3 reads CASTGTDTQYF. The DNA for the CDR3 is TGTGCCAGCACCGGCACAGATACGCAGTATTTT.